This is a list of T cell receptor beta chains from one sample in a study of blood T cell repertoires in COVID-19. Libraries were prepared by immunoSEQ multiplex PCR; TCRdb keeps only in-frame clonotypes and omits some of them. The sample includes approximately 350,000 clones, less than 90% of them seen just once. Sequenced: PBMCs or T cells enriched from blood (not recorded which). The receptors shown here come from a woman aged 45-65 years who had recovered from COVID-19. CDR3s include the opening cysteine and the closing phenylalanine or tryptophan. The D gene is left open where the match is weak. Clone size is stated in some rows and not others, as once, few, many or a class when expanded.

13	TRBV3-1/TRBV3-2	.	TRBJ1-6	few	TGTGCCAGCAGCCTAGGGGGGGAATCACCCCTCCACTTT	CASSLGGESPLHF
15	TRBV4-1	.	TRBJ2-7	.	TGCGCCAGCAGCAAACAGGCACTTGTCTCCTACGAGCAGTACTTC	CASSKQALVSYEQYF
15	TRBV7-2	.	TRBJ2-1	.	TGTGCCAGCAGCTTTGGGAGGGGGGACTACAATGAGCAGTTCTTC	CASSFGRGDYNEQFF
15	TRBV6-2/TRBV6-3	TRBD1	TRBJ1-2	.	TGTGCCAGCAGTTTTGGGACAGGGGGGAGCTATGGCTACACCTTC	CASSFGTGGSYGYTF
12	TRBV7-8	.	TRBJ2-1	.	TGTGCCAGCAGCTCCTCCTATAGTGAGCAGTTCTTC	CASSSSYSEQFF
15	TRBV2	TRBD1	TRBJ1-4	.	TGTGCCAGCAAGGTTCGGGGACAGGTGAATGAAAAACTGTTTTTT	CASKVRGQVNEKLFF
15	TRBV15	TRBD1	TRBJ1-1	once	TGTGCCACCAGCAGAGACGGGACAGGGGGCACTGAAGCTTTCTTT	CATSRDGTGGTEAFF
14	TRBV19	TRBD1	TRBJ2-1	.	TGTGCCAGTAGTGTTCGGGACAGGGGTAATGAGCAGTTCTTC	CASSVRDRGNEQFF
17	TRBV11-3	TRBD2	TRBJ2-1	.	TGTGCCAGCAGCCTCACGACTAGCGGGGGGCTCTACAATGAGCAGTTCTTC	CASSLTTSGGLYNEQFF
14	TRBV6-2/TRBV6-3	.	TRBJ2-3	.	TGTGCCAGCAGTTTGGCCGGGAGTATAGATACGCAGTATTTT	CASSLAGSIDTQYF
12	TRBV5-8	.	TRBJ2-1	few	TGTGCCAGCAGCTTGACTAGGAATGAGCAGTTCTTC	CASSLTRNEQFF
15	TRBV5-6	TRBD1	TRBJ2-7	.	TGTGCCAGCAGCCAGGACAGGGGAAGCTCCTACGAGCAGTACTTC	CASSQDRGSSYEQYF
12	TRBV7-2	.	TRBJ1-2	.	TGTGCCTCCGTACAGGGATTCTATGGCTACACCTTC	CASVQGFYGYTF
16	TRBV6-1	.	TRBJ1-2	.	TGTGCCAGCAGTGAATCGCGGGGGGGCGCATATCATGGCTACACCTTC	CASSESRGGAYHGYTF
15	TRBV3-1/TRBV3-2	.	TRBJ1-5	.	TGTGCCAGCAGCCAAGGAAGGGTGGGGAGTCAGCCCCAGCATTTT	CASSQGRVGSQPQHF
18	TRBV10-3	.	TRBJ1-1	.	TGTGCCATCAGTGAGTTCGTTCAGGAGGGGAGGGGATACACTGAAGCTTTCTTT	CAISEFVQEGRGYTEAFF
14	TRBV7-3	TRBD1	TRBJ1-3	.	TGTGCCAGCAGCCCAGGGGGCTCTGGAAACACCATATATTTT	CASSPGGSGNTIYF
15	TRBV19	.	TRBJ2-1	.	TGTGCCAGTAGTATTGCCAGGGCCTCCTACAATGAGCAGTTCTTC	CASSIARASYNEQFF
14	TRBV5-1	TRBD1	TRBJ1-2	.	TGCGCCAGCAGCTTCCCACAGGGGGAGAATGGCTACACCTTC	CASSFPQGENGYTF
14	TRBV11-1	.	TRBJ2-1	.	TGTGCCAGCAGCAGAGATAGCTCCTACAATGAGCAGTTCTTC	CASSRDSSYNEQFF
18	TRBV18	.	TRBJ1-4	.	TGTGCCAGCTCATTGTCGGGGCACGGGACAACCACTAATGAAAAACTGTTTTTT	CASSLSGHGTTTNEKLFF
16	TRBV29-1	TRBD2	TRBJ2-3	.	TGCAGCGTCGGGAGTAGCGGGGGGGCCCGGGCAGATACGCAGTATTTT	CSVGSSGGARADTQYF
16	TRBV9	.	TRBJ1-3	.	TGTGCCAGCAGCGCTACCCCGACACACTCTGGAAACACCATATATTTT	CASSATPTHSGNTIYF
13	TRBV18	.	TRBJ2-7	.	TGTGCCAGCTCACCAGGGACAATCTACGAGCAGTACTTC	CASSPGTIYEQYF
15	TRBV5-6	TRBD2	TRBJ2-7	.	TGTGCCAGCAGCTCTGTTTGGGAGGGAGGCTACGAGCAGTACTTC	CASSSVWEGGYEQYF
16	TRBV7-7	TRBD1	TRBJ2-2	few	TGTGCCAGCAGCCTGGGACAGGACCCGAACACCGGGGAGCTGTTTTTT	CASSLGQDPNTGELFF
15	TRBV7-9	TRBD1	TRBJ1-2	once	TGTGCCAGCAGCCGTCTGGGACAGGGCAACTATGGCTACACCTTC	CASSRLGQGNYGYTF
18	TRBV7-8	.	TRBJ1-1	few	TGTGCCAGCAGCTTAGGTCAGGGGTGGATTGTGGGGAACACTGAAGCTTTCTTT	CASSLGQGWIVGNTEAFF
16	TRBV15	TRBD2	TRBJ2-3	.	TGTGCCACCAGCAGAGCCCCTGGGGGAGGGCCGAGTACGCAGTATTTT	CATSRAPGGGPSTQYF
13	TRBV4-3	.	TRBJ2-2	once	TGCGCCAGCAGCCAAGCCCGGGCCGGGGAGCTGTTTTTT	CASSQARAGELFF
17	TRBV5-1	TRBD2	TRBJ2-1	once	TGCGCCAGCAGCTTGGGGACTAGCGGGAGAGGGGCCAATGAGCAGTTCTTC	CASSLGTSGRGANEQFF
16	TRBV3-1/TRBV3-2	.	TRBJ2-1	.	TGTGCCAGCAGCCAGTTTGGGGCGAGAACCTACAATGAGCAGTTCTTC	CASSQFGARTYNEQFF
14	TRBV6-5	.	TRBJ1-3	few	TGTGCCAGCAGACAAACAGTCTCTGGAAACACCATATATTTT	CASRQTVSGNTIYF
12	TRBV6-5	.	TRBJ2-3	.	TGTGCCAGCAGCCAGGAGGGGGATACGCAGTATTTT	CASSQEGDTQYF
14	TRBV29-1	TRBD1	TRBJ1-1	once	TGCAGCGCCTGGGGGACAGGGGGTATAACTGAAGCTTTCTTT	CSAWGTGGITEAFF
16	TRBV3-1/TRBV3-2	TRBD1	TRBJ2-2	.	TGTGCCAGCGTAAGGGGTAGGACAGGGAACACCGGGGAGCTGTTTTTT	CASVRGRTGNTGELFF
15	TRBV28	.	TRBJ2-7	few	TGTGCCAGCAGTTTTTGGGCCACGGGGAGGAACGAGCAGTACTTC	CASSFWATGRNEQYF
13	TRBV29-1	TRBD1	TRBJ1-1	.	TGCAGCGTCGTCCGACAGGGGAACACTGAAGCTTTCTTT	CSVVRQGNTEAFF
15	TRBV5-5	TRBD2	TRBJ2-7	few	TGTGCCAGCAGCTGGACTAGCGGGAGGGTTTCCGAGCAGTACTTC	CASSWTSGRVSEQYF
14	TRBV7-9	.	TRBJ1-1	.	TGTGCCAGCAGCCTCGCCACTGGGCCCACTGAAGCTTTCTTT	CASSLATGPTEAFF
15	TRBV7-6	TRBD1	TRBJ2-7	.	TGTGCCAGCAGCCCCCTGGGACAGGGGACGAACGAGCAGTACTTC	CASSPLGQGTNEQYF